Sequencing of this T cell receptor (beta chain) was carried out in a study of beta chain features in type 1 diabetes. General study results and limits: Across all four CD4+ subsets, people with type 1 diabetes showed modestly shorter TCRB CDR3s.

Stem cell-like memory, regulatory, central memory and naive CD4+ cells were sorted via CD45RO/CCR7/CD25/CD127/CD95/CD27. This clone was seen a few times. Its antigen is still unknown. The whole isolated RNA underwent reverse transcription, so sequencing captured expressed TCRB transcripts. Repertoires were generated with immunoSEQ multiplex PCR, while TCRdb's copy carries only in-frame clones and drops some. The top ten clones hold over 0.014% of a sample with a few hundred thousand clones, less than 15% of them seen once. CDR3 length: 13 residues. Trimming took off 2 bases at V and 3 bases at J, with 8 bases between the two ends. Per the germline V gene, CDR1 is SGHTA and CDR2 is FQGNSA.

The chain uses TRBV7-2 and TRBJ2-7; possibly TRBD1 for D (6 bases). The clonotype originates from a woman in her late teens or twenties with type 1 diabetes. Sequences were obtained from naive CD4+ T cells from blood. CDR3 bases: TGTGCCAGCAGCTTACGACAGGTCTACGAGCAGTACTTC. This translates into CASSLRQVYEQYF.